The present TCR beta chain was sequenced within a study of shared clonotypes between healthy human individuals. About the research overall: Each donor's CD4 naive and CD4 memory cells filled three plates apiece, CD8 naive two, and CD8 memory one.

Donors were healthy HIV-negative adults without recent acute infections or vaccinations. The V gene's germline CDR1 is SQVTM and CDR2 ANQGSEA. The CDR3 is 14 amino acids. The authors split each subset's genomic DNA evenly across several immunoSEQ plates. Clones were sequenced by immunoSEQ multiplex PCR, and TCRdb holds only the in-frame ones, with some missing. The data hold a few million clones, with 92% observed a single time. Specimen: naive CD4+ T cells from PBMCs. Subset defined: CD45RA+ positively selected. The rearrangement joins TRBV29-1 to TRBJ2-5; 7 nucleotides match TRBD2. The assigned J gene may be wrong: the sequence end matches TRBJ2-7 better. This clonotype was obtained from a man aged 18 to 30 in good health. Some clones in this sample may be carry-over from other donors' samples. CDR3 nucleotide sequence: TGCAGCGTTGGACCACGGGGAGGGAACTACGAGCAGTACTTC. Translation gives CSVGPRGGNYEQYF.